What follows are 21 T cell receptor beta chains derived from one specimen sequenced in a study of regulatory T cells in long-lasting Graves disease (dated by TCRdb to the early 2020s). The time point label on this specimen signifies: newly diagnosed GD, antithyroid drugs for less than 3 months. For both TCR sequencing and RNA sequencing, RNA was extracted from PBMCs in TRIzol. Library creation used multiplex PCR. Sequencing was carried out with an Illumina HiSeq 4000. TCR beta libraries were built with iRepertoire HTBI primers and Arm-PCR amplification of CDR3 regions. Using fastp trimming at Q25 and MiXCR clonotype assembly, TCRdb reanalyzed the public sequencing data and kept in-frame beta chains. Under each unique CDR3 protein, matching rows form one entry showing the most common genes and DNA. In this sample the table shows 250,000 to 300,000 distinct CDR3 sequences, around 18% of which occur a single time. The ten largest account for around 15% of the sample.

A further study also used this sample, focusing on T cells in Graves' hyperthyroidism and ophthalmopathy.

Sample: peripheral blood mononuclear cells (PBMCs), taken at new diagnosis, from a patient treated with antithyroid drugs. These receptors originate from a woman in her 30s with Graves disease. Donor details come from another sample of the same person, matched by shared clones.

This clonotype was picked up many times. J is TRBJ1-1 and V is TRBV5-4, with unresolved D. CDR1 and CDR2 from the germline V gene are SGHNT and YYREEE (reference sequence). The CDR3 contains 12 residues. Trimming shortened V by 2 bases and J by 5 bases, and 7 bases separated the two germline ends. CDR3 amino acids: CASSFLETEAFF. The CDR3 region has the DNA TGTGCCAGCAGCTTTCTGGAAACTGAAGCTTTCTTT.

The chain uses TRBV9 and TRBJ2-3, with a possible D match to TRBD2 (5 bases). Germline V gene sequence: CDR1 SGDLS, CDR2 YYNGEE. V was shortened by 0 bases and J by 1 base, with 9 bases between the two germline ends. This CDR3 comprises 15 residues. The CDR3 coding sequence is TGTGCCAGCAGCGTAGCCGGTAGCGGCACAGATACGCAGTATTTT. It yields the protein CASSVAGSGTDTQYF.

As to this clonotype: A read error may be the cause here, since a much bigger clone is one base away. This chain joins TRBV12-3 or TRBV12-4 and TRBJ2-2; D is perhaps TRBD2 (6 bases). The CDR3 loop spans 13 amino acids. CDR3 in amino acids: CASREGNTGGLFF. CDR3 DNA sequence: TGTGCCAGCAGGGAGGGGAACACCGGGGGGCTGTTTTTT.

This clonotype was observed many times. The chain couples TRBV11-2 to TRBJ1-2; TRBD1 aligns across 9 bases. Losses at the gene ends were 0 bases for V and 3 bases for J; bases not matched to a gene: 8. This CDR3 has 17 residues. In germline, CDR1 is SGHAT, CDR2 FQNNGV. CDR3 bases: TGTGCCAGCAGCTTAGAGGGTAGGGGACAGGGCGACTATGGCTACACCTTC. Translating gives CASSLEGRGQGDYGYTF.

This clonotype came up many times. The chain has TRBV6-5 and TRBJ1-1; maybe TRBD1 (6 bases). Germline V gene lookup returns CDR1 MNHEY and CDR2 SVGAGI. Trimming cost V 4 bases and J 4 bases, with 16 bases left between them. This CDR3 is 15 amino acids long. CDR3 in DNA: TGTGCCAGCAGTTGGGGAGAGGGGGTTGGCACTGAAGCTTTCTTT. This translates into CASSWGEGVGTEAFF.

This clonotype occurred many times. The rearrangement uses TRBV6-1 and TRBJ2-7; 7 nucleotides match TRBD2. The CDR3 is 13 amino acids. The ends lost 4 bases at V and 2 bases at J; junction bases unmatched: 2. The germline gives CDR1 MNHNS, CDR2 SASEGT. The CDR3 nucleotides are TGTGCCAGCAGTGGGGAGGGGACCTACGAGCAGTACTTC. Its protein is CASSGEGTYEQYF.

This clonotype was recorded at least ten times. J is TRBJ1-1 and V is TRBV5-1; 11 bases fit TRBD1. The CDR3 loop spans 15 amino acids. Trimming removed 0 bases from V and 4 bases from J; junction bases left unmatched: 2. Germline V lookup: CDR1 SGHRS, CDR2 YFSETQ. CDR3 amino acids: CASSLGTGGFTEAFF. The DNA of the CDR3 is TGCGCCAGCAGCTTGGGGACAGGGGGCTTCACTGAAGCTTTCTTT.

Many counts were recorded for this clonotype. The V and J genes are TRBV5-1 and TRBJ2-5; perhaps D is TRBD1 or TRBD2 (7 bases each). The CDR3 covers 13 residues. V was shortened by 4 bases and J by 5 bases, with 12 bases between the two germline ends. The germline gives CDR1 SGHRS, CDR2 YFSETQ. Here the CDR3 DNA reads TGCGCCAGCAGCGGGACAGCGGGGGAGACCCAGTACTTC. This translates into CASSGTAGETQYF.

This clonotype has a handful of counts. CDR3 region: CASSVTGPTDTQYF. The CDR3 bases are TGTGCCAGCAGCGTGACAGGGCCCACAGATACGCAGTATTTT. The V gene is TRBV9, the J gene TRBJ2-3, with 7 bases fitting TRBD1. Trimming cost V 2 bases and J 2 bases; bases outside gene matches: 2. From germline, CDR1 is SGDLS and CDR2 YYNGEE. The CDR3 sequence is 14 residues long.

This clonotype was found many times. The chain employs TRBV5-5 and TRBJ2-1; no reliable D call. Trimming stripped 1 base from V and 0 bases from J, with 11 bases between. The CDR3 loop spans 16 amino acids. CDR1 and CDR2 from the germline V gene are SGHKS and YYEKEE (reference sequence). The DNA for the CDR3 is TGTGCCAGCAGCTTGTCGGCACAGAGCTCCTACAATGAGCAGTTCTTC. Translated: CASSLSAQSSYNEQFF.

This clonotype was observed many times. This chain joins TRBV7-9 and TRBJ2-3; the D call may be TRBD1 or TRBD2 (5 bases each). V was clipped by 5 bases and J by 4 bases, with 25 bases between them. The CDR3 extends over 18 amino acids. The germline V gene encodes CDR1 SEHNR and CDR2 FQNEAQ (reference sequence). CDR3 protein: CASSTKRAVSEGSDTQYF. Here the CDR3 DNA reads TGTGCCAGCAGCACTAAGAGGGCGGTTAGCGAGGGGTCAGATACGCAGTATTTT.

This clonotype was observed at least ten times. The chain has TRBV6-1 and TRBJ1-2; D gene uncertain. The germline V gene has CDR1 MNHNS and CDR2 SASEGT. Trimming stripped 6 bases from V and 0 bases from J, with 17 bases between. CDR3 length: 16 amino acids. The chain's CDR3 is CASRETWGGSNYGYTF. CDR3 nucleotide sequence: TGTGCCAGCAGGGAAACGTGGGGTGGCTCTAACTATGGCTACACCTTC.

The table lists this clonotype with many counts. This chain uses TRBV6-1 with TRBJ1-5, with 10 bases identical to TRBD1. Germline-derived CDR1 and CDR2 are MNHNS and SASEGT. The CDR3 is 16 residues long. V gave up 7 bases and J gave up 2 bases; unmatched junction bases: 8. CDR3 in DNA: TGTGCCAGCAAAAACACCGGGACAGGGGGCAATCAGCCCCAGCATTTT. Protein sequence: CASKNTGTGGNQPQHF.

This clonotype was counted many times. The chain is built from TRBV4-2 and TRBJ2-7, with TRBD1 matching over 9 bases. V gave up 2 bases and J gave up 6 bases; unmatched junction bases: 5. The CDR3 is 14 amino acids. Germline V CDR1 and CDR2: LGHNA, YNFKEQ. The CDR3 reads CASSQTDRGSEQYF. The CDR3 nucleotides read TGTGCCAGCAGCCAAACGGACAGGGGATCCGAGCAGTACTTC.

This clonotype came up many times. The chain employs TRBV5-1 and TRBJ2-2; a weak D match, TRBD2 (5 bases). This CDR3 comprises 15 residues. Germline CDR1 reads SGHRS; CDR2 reads YFSETQ. Trimming pared 0 bases from V and 4 bases from J, leaving 10 bases between. The DNA for the CDR3 is TGCGCCAGCAGCTTGGCAGGAGGTAGCACCGGGGAGCTGTTTTTT. It yields the protein CASSLAGGSTGELFF. The full variable domain, with the rest looked up from reference TRBV5-1 and TRBJ2-2, is KAGVTQTPRYLIKTRGQQVTLSCSPISGHRSVSWYQQTPGQGLQFLFEYFSETQRNKGNFPGRFSGRQFSNSRSEMNVSTLELGDSALYLCASSLAGGSTGELFFGEGSRLTVL.

This clonotype was counted at least ten times. J is TRBJ1-2 and V is TRBV20-1, with a tentative D call TRBD1 (5 bases). Germline lookup yields CDR1 DFQATT and CDR2 SNEGSKA (reference sequence). The CDR3 is 15 residues long. V was shortened by 0 bases and J by 3 bases, with 14 bases between the two germline ends. The CDR3 protein is CSARDWGGDDYGYTF. CDR3 in DNA: TGCAGTGCTAGAGATTGGGGCGGCGATGACTATGGCTACACCTTC.

The J gene is TRBJ1-4, the V gene TRBV16; D unresolved. The germline V and J ends were trimmed by 0 bases and 7 bases, with 6 bases remaining between them. The CDR3 loop spans 13 amino acids. The germline V gene encodes CDR1 KGHSY and CDR2 FQNENV. In DNA, the CDR3 is TGTGCCAGCAGCCAATCCGCGAGTGAAAAACTGTTTTTT. Translated: CASSQSASEKLFF.

The chain is built from TRBV29-1 and TRBJ1-3; 8 nucleotides match TRBD1. Unmatched junction bases numbered 3, after V lost 4 bases and J lost 4 bases. Germline V gives CDR1 SQVTM, CDR2 ANQGSEA. This CDR3 is 13 amino acids long. The CDR3 here is CSVVTGEGNTIYF. The CDR3 DNA reads TGCAGCGTTGTGACAGGGGAAGGAAACACCATATATTTT.

In this sample, this clonotype turned up a few times. Given a much more abundant clone one base away, this may be a read error. The chain links TRBV4-1 to TRBJ1-6; 7 positions match TRBD1. Germline loops: CDR1 MGHRA, CDR2 YSYEKL. The CDR3 runs to 14 residues. Trimming removed 0 bases from V and 10 bases from J; junction bases left unmatched: 3. CDR3 in DNA: TGCGCCAGCAGCCAAGAGCAGGGACAGTCACCCCTCCACTTT. Translation: CASSQEQGQSPLHF.

As concerns this clonotype: This likely traces to a read error, being one base from a far larger clone. V and J are TRBV6-1 and TRBJ2-2; D gene ambiguous. The CDR3 has 11 residues. The V gene's germline CDR1 is MNHNS and CDR2 SASEGT. The CDR3 bases are TGTGCCGGCAGGAACACCGGGGAGCTGTTTTTT. It specifies CAGRNTGELFF.

This clonotype occurred many times. The chain combines TRBV12-5 with TRBJ2-7, with 8 bases lining up with TRBD2. This CDR3 comprises 14 residues. Germline V gives CDR1 LGHNT, CDR2 FRNRAP. V trimming: 6 bases; J trimming: 4 bases; junction bases outside the gene matches: 8. The CDR3 nucleotides are TGTGCTAGTGGCCCTCGGCGGGGGGATTACGAGCAGTACTTC. This encodes CASGPRRGDYEQYF.